Here is one T cell receptor (beta chain) with its context. The source of the sample is a study of control samples from healthy donors and cancer patients. The germline V gene has CDR1 SGDLS and CDR2 YYNGEE. V was pared by 0 bases and J by 7 bases, with 8 bases of the junction left unmatched. The CDR3 runs 16 residues. Data came from immunoSEQ multiplex PCR; TCRdb stores just in-frame clones and leaves some out. Here the sample table reports under 200,000 clones. The TCR was taken from a woman aged 25 to 39 in good health. The sample was blood. The J gene is TRBJ2-3, the V gene TRBV9; 10 positions agree with TRBD2. The DNA of the CDR3 is TGTGCCAGCAGCGTAGTGGCTAGCGGGGGTTCACATACGCAGTATTTT. Protein: CASSVVASGGSHTQYF.